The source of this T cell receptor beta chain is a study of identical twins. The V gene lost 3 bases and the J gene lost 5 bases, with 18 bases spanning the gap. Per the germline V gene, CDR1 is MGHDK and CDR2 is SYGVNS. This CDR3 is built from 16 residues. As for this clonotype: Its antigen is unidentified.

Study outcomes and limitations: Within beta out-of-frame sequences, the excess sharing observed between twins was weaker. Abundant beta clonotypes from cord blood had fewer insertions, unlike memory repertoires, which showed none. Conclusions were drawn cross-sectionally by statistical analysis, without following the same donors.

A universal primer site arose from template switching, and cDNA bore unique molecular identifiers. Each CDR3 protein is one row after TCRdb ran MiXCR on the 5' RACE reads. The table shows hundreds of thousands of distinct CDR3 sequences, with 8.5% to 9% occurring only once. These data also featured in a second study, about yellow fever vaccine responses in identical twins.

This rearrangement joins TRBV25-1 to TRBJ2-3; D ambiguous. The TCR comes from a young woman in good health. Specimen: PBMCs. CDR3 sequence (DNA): TGTGCCAGCAGTGACGAGGTGGGCACTGGTAGAGATACGCAGTATTTT. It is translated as CASSDEVGTGRDTQYF.